This T cell receptor beta chain was observed in a study of blood T cell repertoires in COVID-19. Study details: Whether acute or convalescent, the COVID-19 samples came from the United States, Italy and Spain. PBMCs, B-cell-depleted T cells, or T cells provided the cDNA or gDNA that made up the material.

As originally analysed: Counts of nucleated cells, estimated from reference gene primer amplification, were obtained. TCRdb's copy holds only in-frame clones and misses some; the assay was immunoSEQ multiplex PCR. The V and J calls and clone size were taken over from that table, and D and trimming were inferred from the DNA. The sample records approximately 180,000 clones, approximately 89% being singletons. Looked up from germline, CDR1 is MNHEY and CDR2 is SMNVEV (reference sequence). This CDR3 has 16 amino acids. J gave up 0 bases and V 8 bases, and 9 bases lay outside the gene matches. This receptor was identified in a man between 35 and 55 years old with active or convalescent COVID-19. The rearrangement uses TRBV27 and TRBJ2-1; 8 bases align to TRBD2. Source material: peripheral blood. The CDR3 loop reads CASLRWAGGSYNEQFF. The CDR3 nucleotides are TGTGCCAGCCTGCGTTGGGCGGGGGGCTCCTACAATGAGCAGTTCTTC.